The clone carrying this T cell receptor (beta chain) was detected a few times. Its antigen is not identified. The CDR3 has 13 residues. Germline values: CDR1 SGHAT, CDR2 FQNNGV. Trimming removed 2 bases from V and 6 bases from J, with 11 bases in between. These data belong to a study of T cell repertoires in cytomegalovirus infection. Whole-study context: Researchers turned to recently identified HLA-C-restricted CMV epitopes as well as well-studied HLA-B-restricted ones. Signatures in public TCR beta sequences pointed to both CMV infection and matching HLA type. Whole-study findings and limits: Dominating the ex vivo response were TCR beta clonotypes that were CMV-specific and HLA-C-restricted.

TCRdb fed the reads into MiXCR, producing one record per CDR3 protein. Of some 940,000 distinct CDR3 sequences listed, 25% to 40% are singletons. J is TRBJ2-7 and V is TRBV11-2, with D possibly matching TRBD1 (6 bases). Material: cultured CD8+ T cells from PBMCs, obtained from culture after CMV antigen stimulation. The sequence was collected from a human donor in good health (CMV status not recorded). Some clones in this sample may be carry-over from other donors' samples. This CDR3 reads CASSLYREGEQYV. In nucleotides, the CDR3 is TGTGCCAGCAGCTTATACAGGGAAGGCGAGCAGTACGTC.